Listed here are 32 T cell receptor beta chains from one sample, sequenced in a study of cytomegalovirus exposure and HLA in healthy donors. The PCR had 60 Vbeta and 13 Jbeta primers. Assay used: immunoSEQ multiplex PCR; TCRdb lists only in-frame clones, some missing. The sample yields around 170,000 clones, 75% to 85% seen once. The sample taken for sequencing was PBMCs. The receptors were gathered from a man aged 18 to 35 in good health and CMV-seronegative.

This chain joins TRBV7-9 and TRBJ2-7, with D possibly matching TRBD1 (6 bases). CDR1 and CDR2 from the germline V gene are SEHNR and FQNEAQ (reference sequence). Trimming stripped 2 bases from V and 1 base from J, with 9 bases between. The CDR3 extends over 14 amino acids. In nucleotides, the CDR3 is TGTGCCAGCAGCTTACGGGACAATTCCTACGAGCAGTACTTC. The encoded protein is CASSLRDNSYEQYF.

This clone occurred a few times. This sequence joins TRBV4-2 and TRBJ2-6, with 14 bases lining up with TRBD2. CDR3 length: 20 residues. Germline trimming cut 0 bases from V and 5 bases from J; bases unmatched to any gene: 9. CDR1 LGHNA and CDR2 YNFKEQ come from the germline V gene. CDR3 sequence reads: CASSQEGLAGDGRRANVLTF. CDR3 DNA sequence: TGTGCCAGCAGCCAAGAGGGACTAGCGGGAGATGGTCGCCGGGCCAACGTCCTGACTTTC.

This clone has a single count. The chain uses TRBV6-4 and TRBJ2-1; 10 bases are a match to TRBD2. The CDR3 length is 15 residues. Germline CDR1 reads MRHNA; CDR2 reads SNTAGT. Trimming removed 2 bases from V and 8 bases from J; junction bases left unmatched: 6. CDR3 DNA: TGTGCCAGCAGTGACCTCAGCGGGGGGGCCCATGAGCAGTTCTTC. As protein: CASSDLSGGAHEQFF.

The chain recombines TRBV11-1 with TRBJ2-7, with 10 bases identical to TRBD2. Germline CDR1 is SGHAT and CDR2 is FQDESV (reference sequence). V trimming: 3 bases; J trimming: 5 bases; junction bases outside the gene matches: 10. This CDR3 spans 16 amino acids. CDR3 in amino acids: CASSFGGSGRLNEQYF. CDR3 bases: TGTGCCAGCAGCTTCGGAGGTAGCGGGAGGCTCAACGAGCAGTACTTC.

The genes are TRBV6-4 and TRBJ2-2; TRBD1 aligns across 7 bases. From germline, CDR1 is MRHNA and CDR2 SNTAGT. Trimming removed 5 bases from V and 2 bases from J; junction bases left unmatched: 5. CDR3 size: 15 residues. The CDR3 DNA reads as TGTGCCAGCAGTCCGGACAGGTTCAACACCGGGGAGCTGTTTTTT. Amino acid sequence: CASSPDRFNTGELFF.

The rearrangement joins TRBV7-8 to TRBJ2-5, with 7 bases aligning to TRBD1. The J segment lost 5 bases and the V segment lost 6 bases, leaving 3 bases of the junction unmatched. The V gene's germline CDR1 is SGHVS and CDR2 FQNEAQ. The CDR3 consists of 12 residues. The CDR3 bases are TGTGCCAGCAGTTACAGGGGCGAGACCCAGTACTTC. This translates into CASSYRGETQYF.

This chain links TRBV27 with TRBJ1-1; possibly TRBD1 for D (5 bases). Germline V lookup: CDR1 MNHEY, CDR2 SMNVEV (reference sequence). The CDR3 has 13 residues. V was trimmed by 3 bases and J by 1 base, leaving 6 bases between them. The CDR3 nucleotides read TGTGCCAGCAGTTTGGGGGGGAACACTGAAGCTTTCTTT. It codes for CASSLGGNTEAFF.

V is TRBV7-2 and J is TRBJ2-5, with a possible D match to TRBD2 (6 bases). CDR1 is SGHTA, CDR2 FQGNSA, per germline. The V gene lost 5 bases and the J gene lost 1 base, with 11 bases spanning the gap. This CDR3 spans 14 amino acids. The CDR3 nucleotides read TGTGCCAGCAGCCTTGGAGGGGCCCAAGAGACCCAGTACTTC. Its translation: CASSLGGAQETQYF.

The chain recombines TRBV5-4 with TRBJ2-1; a possible D gene is TRBD2 (5 bases). This CDR3 contains 15 residues. Looked up from germline, CDR1 is SGHNT and CDR2 is YYREEE (reference sequence). V lost 4 bases, J lost 0 bases, and 11 bases lay in between. DNA of the CDR3: TGTGCCAGCAGCACCAGCGGACTCTCCTACAATGAGCAGTTCTTC. Its protein is CASSTSGLSYNEQFF.

The chain uses TRBV4-3 and TRBJ2-2; 7 bases map to TRBD2. V shed 0 bases and J 6 bases; nucleotides not matched to a gene: 7. The germline gives CDR1 LGHNA, CDR2 YSLEER. The CDR3 loop spans 16 amino acids. The CDR3: CASSQDSAGRAGELFF. As DNA, the CDR3 is TGCGCCAGCAGCCAAGATAGTGCAGGGAGGGCCGGGGAGCTGTTTTTT.

The V call is TRBV7-2, the J call TRBJ1-2; 7 nucleotides agree with TRBD1. Per germline, CDR1 SGHTA and CDR2 FQGNSA. The trim removed 3 bases at V and 8 bases at J, leaving 9 bases unmatched. CDR3 length: 14 residues. The CDR3 bases are TGTGCCAGCAGCTTTGAAGGGGGCAGGGAGGGCTACACCTTC. Residues: CASSFEGGREGYTF.

This clone was recorded a few times. The V gene is TRBV7-2, the J gene TRBJ2-4, with TRBD2 matching 8 bases. V trimming: 2 bases; J trimming: 9 bases; junction bases outside the gene matches: 15. The germline V gene encodes CDR1 SGHTA and CDR2 FQGNSA. The CDR3 sequence is 17 residues long. CDR3: CASSLLVRLAGGTIQYF. CDR3 nucleotide sequence: TGTGCCAGCAGCTTATTGGTGCGTCTAGCGGGCGGAACCATTCAGTACTTC. Together with reference TRBV7-2 and TRBJ2-4, the CDR3 gives the full variable domain: GAGVSQSPSNKVTEKGKDVELRCDPISGHTALYWYRQSLGQGLEFLIYFQGNSAPDKSGLPSDRFSAERTGGSVSTLTIQRTQQEDSAVYLCASSLLVRLAGGTIQYFGAGTRLSVL.

The CDR3 region has the DNA TGTGCCAGCAGACCCCCTGCGGGAGGGCCGGATACGCAGTATTTT. Protein product: CASRPPAGGPDTQYF. The chain is built from TRBV2 and TRBJ2-3; 9 nucleotides align to TRBD2. The germline V gene has CDR1 SNHLY and CDR2 FYNNEI. The CDR3 sequence is 15 residues long. Trimming at V came to 6 bases and at J to 6 bases, leaving 10 bases not matched to a gene.

On this clone itself: At one of its ends the junction is not consistent with the germline gene, which may arise from a read error. This chain links TRBV7-9 with TRBJ2-7, with 7 positions matching TRBD1. Germline V gene data show CDR1 as SEHNR and CDR2 as FQNEAQ (reference sequence). The CDR3 extends over 16 amino acids. CDR3: CSSSENRGRSSYEQYF. Written as DNA, the CDR3 is TGTTCCAGCAGCGAAAACAGGGGCCGTAGCTCCTACGAGCAGTACTTC.

The CDR3: CASSFGTGGSGANVLTF. The CDR3 DNA sequence: TGTGCCAGCTCGTTCGGGACAGGGGGCTCTGGGGCCAACGTCCTGACTTTC. The V and J genes are TRBV18 and TRBJ2-6; 11 bases are shared with TRBD1. J lost 0 bases, V lost 6 bases, and 4 bases had no gene match. In germline, CDR1 is KGHSH, CDR2 LQKENI. This CDR3 contains 17 residues.

This clone was seen a handful of times. V is TRBV4-2 and J is TRBJ2-7; 10 bases are shared with TRBD1. This CDR3 region has 17 residues. Losses at the gene ends were 0 bases for V and 5 bases for J; bases not matched to a gene: 10. Germline CDR1 LGHNA, CDR2 YNFKEQ. As DNA, the CDR3 is TGTGCCAGCAGCCAAGATGGGACAGGGGTGTCTTCCAACGAGCAGTACTTC. Translated, it gives CASSQDGTGVSSNEQYF.

V gene TRBV11-2 combines with J gene TRBJ1-2; the D gene is possibly TRBD1 (5 bases). The V and J ends lost 4 bases and 2 bases respectively, with 11 bases between them. Germline CDR1 and CDR2: SGHAT and FQNNGV. The CDR3 runs 14 residues. The CDR3 loop reads CASSWGTENYGYTF. CDR3 nucleotide sequence: TGTGCCAGCAGCTGGGGGACTGAGAACTATGGCTACACCTTC.

This chain joins TRBV7-9 and TRBJ1-2; no definite D call. The CDR3 loop spans 12 amino acids. The V end was cut by 4 bases, the J end by 8 bases, with 11 bases between. Per germline, CDR1 SEHNR and CDR2 FQNEAQ (reference sequence). CDR3 sequence: CASSSRTGGYTF. The CDR3 DNA is TGTGCCAGCAGCTCCCGGACGGGAGGCTACACCTTC.

J is TRBJ1-5 and V is TRBV4-2; D not certain. Germline loops: CDR1 LGHNA, CDR2 YNFKEQ. The CDR3 is 15 residues long. V was clipped by 0 bases and J by 2 bases, with 8 bases between them. CDR3 DNA: TGTGCCAGCAGCCAAGATTGGGCCCGCAATCAGCCCCAGCATTTT. It specifies CASSQDWARNQPQHF.

This clone was counted only a few times. The rearrangement uses TRBV6-1 and TRBJ2-5; TRBD2 matches at 10 bases. This CDR3 is 15 amino acids long. Germline assignment: CDR1 MNHNS and CDR2 SASEGT. The junction had 8 bases not matched to a gene; V was cut back by 1 base and J by 9 bases. The CDR3 protein is CASSEVLAGDTAQYF. CDR3 bases: TGTGCCAGCAGTGAAGTTCTAGCGGGGGATACGGCCCAGTACTTC.

The gene calls are TRBV12-5 and TRBJ2-1; tentative D call: TRBD2 (5 bases). The CDR3 runs to 13 residues. Germline V gene lookup returns CDR1 LGHNT and CDR2 FRNRAP. V lost 6 bases and J lost 4, with 10 bases in between. The CDR3 region has the DNA TGTGCTAGTGGCTGGGAGCAGTACAATGAGCAGTTCTTC. Protein sequence: CASGWEQYNEQFF.

This sequence joins TRBV19 and TRBJ2-7; D is uncertain. The CDR3 runs to 12 residues. The V and J ends lost 5 bases and 4 bases respectively, with 9 bases between them. Germline assignment: CDR1 LNHDA and CDR2 SQIVND (reference sequence). The CDR3 DNA reads TGTGCCAGTAGTGTGAGCCGTTACGAGCAGTACTTC. Translating gives CASSVSRYEQYF.

The CDR3 DNA reads as TGTGCCAGCAGCTTATCTTCGACGGGGGGAGCCCTCCTCTATGGCTACACCTTC. Amino acid sequence: CASSLSSTGGALLYGYTF. The J gene is TRBJ1-2, the V gene TRBV7-2, with D tentatively TRBD1 (5 bases). The germline CDR1 and CDR2 sequences are SGHTA and FQGNSA. With 2 bases removed from V and 4 bases from J, the gap between germline ends came to 23 bases. The CDR3 consists of 18 residues.

J is TRBJ2-1 and V is TRBV29-1; TRBD2 aligns across 11 bases. This CDR3 is 17 amino acids long. The trim removed 6 bases at V and 2 bases at J, leaving 12 bases unmatched. Germline CDR1 SQVTM, CDR2 ANQGSEA. The chain's CDR3 is CSVYPGTSGSAYNEQFF. Written as DNA, the CDR3 is TGCAGCGTATATCCCGGGACTAGCGGCTCGGCCTACAATGAGCAGTTCTTC.

This clone was found a few times. This chain uses TRBV18 with TRBJ2-3; D unclear. Looked up from germline, CDR1 is KGHSH and CDR2 is LQKENI. This CDR3 comprises 13 residues. V lost 3 bases and J 2 bases, leaving 6 bases between the germline ends. CDR3 loop: CASSPDNTDTQYF. DNA of the CDR3: TGTGCCAGCTCACCCGACAACACAGATACGCAGTATTTT.

There are a few counts of this clone. The V gene is TRBV19, the J gene TRBJ2-7, with 9 bases fitting TRBD2. Germline CDR1 reads LNHDA; CDR2 reads SQIVND (reference sequence). The CDR3 extends over 14 amino acids. V trimming: 6 bases; J trimming: 7 bases; junction bases outside the gene matches: 10. The CDR3 spells CASRPRGAGGEQYF. In DNA form, the CDR3 reads TGTGCCAGTAGGCCAAGGGGGGCGGGAGGGGAGCAGTACTTC.

This clone was observed a handful of times. This chain connects TRBV9 to TRBJ2-1; TRBD2 matches at 7 bases. The V gene end was trimmed by 3 bases and the J gene end by 9 bases; junction bases not matched to a gene: 6. The CDR3 consists of 13 residues. Germline CDR1 is SGDLS and CDR2 is YYNGEE. CDR3 bases: TGTGCCAGCAGCGCCAACCGCGGGGGTGAGCAGTTCTTC. Amino acid sequence: CASSANRGGEQFF.

V is TRBV27 and J is TRBJ2-1; the match to TRBD1 covers 10 bases. The V gene's germline CDR1 is MNHEY and CDR2 SMNVEV (reference sequence). This CDR3 region has 13 residues. With 6 bases clipped from V and 7 bases from J, the junction kept 3 bases outside the gene matches. The CDR3 sequence: CASRPGQGNEQFF. The CDR3 DNA follows: TGTGCCAGCAGACCGGGACAGGGGAATGAGCAGTTCTTC.

This clone showed up just once. This chain connects TRBV6-4 to TRBJ2-3, with 9 bases that match TRBD2. In germline, CDR1 is MRHNA, CDR2 SNTAGT. This CDR3 spans 18 amino acids. The V gene end was trimmed by 3 bases and the J gene end by 0 bases; junction bases not matched to a gene: 10. CDR3 amino acids: CASSEGAAGGPSTDTQYF. DNA of the CDR3: TGTGCCAGCAGTGAAGGTGCGGCGGGAGGGCCTAGCACAGATACGCAGTATTTT.

The rearrangement uses TRBV28 and TRBJ1-1; possibly TRBD1 for D (6 bases). Germline values: CDR1 MDHEN, CDR2 SYDVKM. V lost 5 bases to trimming and J lost 0 bases, with 10 bases between them. The CDR3 extends over 14 amino acids. DNA of the CDR3: TGTGCCAGCAGTCTAGGGACATTGAACACTGAAGCTTTCTTT. Translated, it gives CASSLGTLNTEAFF.

The gene calls are TRBV29-1 and TRBJ1-3; perhaps TRBD1 as D (5 bases). V lost 4 bases and J lost 8, with 24 bases in between. Germline-derived CDR1 and CDR2 are SQVTM and ANQGSEA. This CDR3 spans 16 amino acids. CDR3 sequence reads: CSVVAEGQGRGDTIYF. The DNA for the CDR3 is TGCAGCGTTGTGGCTGAGGGTCAGGGACGCGGGGACACCATATATTTT.

The chain couples TRBV6-1 to TRBJ2-1; 7 bases are a match to TRBD1. Germline CDR1 is MNHNS and CDR2 is SASEGT. The CDR3 loop spans 15 amino acids. V dropped 5 bases and J dropped 12; count of bases not matched to a gene: 16. The CDR3 coding sequence is TGTGCCAGCAGTTCCCCGGGACAGCACAATGTGGGGCAGTTCTTC. This gives the protein CASSSPGQHNVGQFF.